These 11 T cell receptor beta chains were sequenced from one sample in a study of blood T cells in healthy people across ages. A sample-barcoded 5' primer and a J-beta primer mix were used in a second PCR of roughly 7 to 11 cycles. Each CDR3 protein gets one entry after TCRdb re-called the 5' RACE reads with MiXCR. The table shows approximately 850,000 distinct CDR3 sequences, with under 45% occurring only once. The specimen sequenced was blood. These receptors all come from a man aged 60-69 years in good health.

This clonotype was counted between two and nine times. The V and J genes are TRBV12-3 or TRBV12-4 and TRBJ1-1; possible D gene TRBD1, 5 bases. The V and J ends lost 5 bases and 11 bases respectively, with 18 bases between them. The CDR3 has 13 amino acids. The CDR3 loop reads CASSETGTTEAFF. CDR3 DNA sequence: TGTGCCAGCAGTGAGACGGGGACCACCGAGGCTTTCTTT.

V usage is TRBV3-1 and J usage is TRBJ2-1; 11 bases are a match to TRBD2. Germline CDR1 reads LGHDT; CDR2 reads YNNKEL (reference sequence). The CDR3 sequence is 14 residues long. V shed 3 bases, J shed 7 bases, and the junction held 2 bases outside the gene matches. The CDR3 spells CASSQASGGNEQFF. In DNA, the CDR3 is TGTGCCAGCAGCCAGGCTAGCGGGGGGAATGAGCAGTTCTTC.

As for this clonotype: A much more abundant neighbour one base away suggests this may be a read error. The V call is TRBV7-9, the J call TRBJ2-3; D is ambiguous. The CDR3 has 13 residues. Germline V gene lookup returns CDR1 SEHNR and CDR2 FQNEAQ (reference sequence). DNA of the CDR3: TGTACCAGCACCATCTCTGCCACAGATACGCAGTATTTT. Translating gives CTSTISATDTQYF.

There are many counts of this clonotype. The chain combines TRBV5-6 with TRBJ1-2; D might be TRBD1 (5 bases). The CDR3 sequence is 14 residues long. Trimming pared 2 bases from V and 0 bases from J, leaving 8 bases between. CDR1 SGHDT and CDR2 YYEEEE come from the germline V gene. In DNA form, the CDR3 reads TGTGCCAGCAGCTTTCGACAGTCTAACTATGGCTACACCTTC. Protein sequence: CASSFRQSNYGYTF. Looking up the rest from reference TRBV5-6 and TRBJ1-2 gives the full variable domain: DAGVTQSPTHLIKTRGQQVTLRCSPKSGHDTVSWYQQALGQGPQFIFQYYEEEERQRGNFPDRFSGHQFPNYSSELNVNALLLGDSALYLCASSFRQSNYGYTFGSGTRLTVV.

This clonotype was counted once. The chain is built from TRBV27 and TRBJ2-5; 15 bases agree with TRBD2. The V gene's germline CDR1 is MNHEY and CDR2 SMNVEV (reference sequence). The V and J ends lost 4 bases and 11 bases, in that order; junction bases with no gene match: 8. The CDR3 has 15 residues. The CDR3 DNA reads TGTGCCAGCAGTTCCTGGACTAGCGGGGGGGATGAGCAGTACTTC. Translated, it gives CASSSWTSGGDEQYF.

The chain combines TRBV20-1 with TRBJ2-3; D ambiguous. This CDR3 contains 11 residues. Trimming took off 3 bases at V and 8 bases at J, with 9 bases between the two ends. Germline values: CDR1 DFQATT, CDR2 SNEGSKA (reference sequence). DNA of the CDR3: TGCAGTGCTAGCGCCGTAACTACGCAGTATTTT. Its translation is CSASAVTTQYF.

The chain links TRBV4-3 to TRBJ2-7; TRBD2 agrees at 9 bases. V gave up 1 base and J gave up 4 bases; unmatched junction bases: 8. This CDR3 is 16 amino acids long. Germline V lookup: CDR1 LGHNA, CDR2 YSLEER. DNA for the CDR3: TGCGCCAGCAGCCAAGCTAGCGGAAGCGGGGGGTACGAGCAGTACTTC. Its translation is CASSQASGSGGYEQYF.

The chain couples TRBV6-2 or TRBV6-3 to TRBJ2-1; 11 bases fit TRBD2. V trimming: 6 bases; J trimming: 14 bases; junction bases outside the gene matches: 12. The CDR3 covers 14 residues. Germline V lookup: CDR1 MNHEY, CDR2 SVGEGT. This CDR3 is CASSYSGGASVEFF. DNA for the CDR3: TGTGCCAGCAGCTATAGCGGGGGGGCGTCGGTGGAGTTCTTC.

This clonotype was detected a few times. V usage is TRBV5-1 and J usage is TRBJ2-6; D is tentatively TRBD1 or TRBD2 (6 bases each). The CDR3 totals 18 residues. Deletions cut 0 bases from V and 0 bases from J, with 13 bases between. CDR1 is SGHRS, CDR2 YFSETQ, per germline. As DNA, the CDR3 is TGCGCCAGCAGCTTGGTCCCGGGGGCCGACTCTGGGGCCAACGTCCTGACTTTC. Translation: CASSLVPGADSGANVLTF.

The chain has TRBV7-2 and TRBJ2-5; D is possibly TRBD2 (6 bases). The germline CDR1 and CDR2 sequences are SGHTA and FQGNSA. The CDR3 contains 14 residues. V was pared by 5 bases and J by 11 bases, with 21 bases between. The CDR3: CASSVGAGRIEQYF. The CDR3 DNA sequence: TGTGCCAGCAGCGTAGGGGCAGGGAGGATTGAGCAGTACTTC. The variable domain in full, completed from reference TRBV7-2 and TRBJ2-5, reads GAGVSQSPSNKVTEKGKDVELRCDPISGHTALYWYRQSLGQGLEFLIYFQGNSAPDKSGLPSDRFSAERTGGSVSTLTIQRTQQEDSAVYLCASSVGAGRIEQYFGPGTRLLVL.

CDR3 loop: CASSNTGGGGYNEQFF. DNA of the CDR3: TGTGCCAGCAGTAACACAGGGGGAGGGGGCTACAATGAGCAGTTCTTC. The V and J genes are TRBV12-3 or TRBV12-4 and TRBJ2-1; TRBD1 is a possible D gene (8 bases). This CDR3 contains 16 residues. V lost 5 bases, J lost 3 bases, and 17 bases lay in between.